These 21 T cell receptor beta chains were sequenced from one sample in a study of blood T cell repertoires in COVID-19. Profiling relied on immunoSEQ multiplex PCR, and the TCRdb table lists in-frame clones only, not all of them. Found here are 200,000 to 250,000 clones, about 87% of them singletons; the top ten hold under 3.5%. Source material: peripheral blood. Every receptor here comes from a man aged 30 to 45 with COVID-19, enrolled during active disease.

The genes are TRBV28 and TRBJ1-1; D possibly corresponds to TRBD1 (5 bases). The CDR3 runs to 15 residues. Trimming stripped 3 bases from V and 5 bases from J, with 16 bases between. Germline CDR1 and CDR2: MDHEN and SYDVKM. The CDR3 DNA reads TGTGCCAGCAGTTTCCCCCAGGGTTCGAGGACTGAAGCTTTCTTT. It yields the protein CASSFPQGSRTEAFF.

V gene TRBV5-8 combines with J gene TRBJ2-1, with 11 bases aligning to TRBD2. Germline V gene data show CDR1 as SGHTS and CDR2 as YDEGEE. CDR3 length equals 17 residues. The junction had 13 bases not matched to a gene; V was cut back by 3 bases and J by 8 bases. CDR3: CASSSEKGLAGGDEQFF. The CDR3, as DNA: TGTGCCAGCAGCTCCGAAAAAGGACTAGCGGGTGGCGATGAGCAGTTCTTC.

This rearrangement joins TRBV2 to TRBJ1-2, with 9 bases aligning to TRBD1. The V gene's germline CDR1 is SNHLY and CDR2 FYNNEI. The junction had 8 bases not matched to a gene; V was cut back by 7 bases and J by 8 bases. This CDR3 spans 13 amino acids. The DNA for the CDR3 is TGTGCCAGCAACGGACAGGGGACTTTAGGCTACACCTTC. Translating gives CASNGQGTLGYTF.

V usage is TRBV12-5 and J usage is TRBJ1-2, with D possibly matching TRBD1 (5 bases). The CDR3 runs to 13 residues. V gave up 2 bases and J gave up 8 bases, with 12 bases separating them. The germline CDR1 and CDR2 sequences are LGHNT and FRNRAP. CDR3 sequence reads: CASGLTGTSGYTF. The CDR3 bases are TGTGCTAGTGGTTTGACGGGGACTTCGGGCTACACCTTC.

The chain links TRBV19 to TRBJ2-3; 7 nucleotides align to TRBD1. The germline V gene encodes CDR1 LNHDA and CDR2 SQIVND (reference sequence). With 5 bases clipped from V and 0 bases from J, the junction kept 2 bases outside the gene matches. The CDR3 covers 14 residues. In DNA form, the CDR3 reads TGTGCCAGTAGTCCACAGGGGAGCACAGATACGCAGTATTTT. Translated, it gives CASSPQGSTDTQYF.

CDR3 sequence (DNA): TGTGCCAGCAGCTTCCTGGACAGTTACGATGAGCAGTTCTTC. It encodes CASSFLDSYDEQFF. The gene calls are TRBV7-3 and TRBJ2-1, with D maybe TRBD1 (6 bases). This CDR3 contains 14 residues. V shed 3 bases and J shed 8 bases, with 14 bases lying between them. Looked up from germline, CDR1 is SGHTA and CDR2 is FQGTGA.

The table lists this clone with a count of one. CDR3 nucleotide sequence: TGCAGCGTTGAAAGAGGGCAGGGGGCAGGTGGCTACACCTTC. As protein: CSVERGQGAGGYTF. The J gene is TRBJ1-2, the V gene TRBV29-1; 8 bases match TRBD1. The germline V gene encodes CDR1 SQVTM and CDR2 ANQGSEA. V was clipped by 2 bases and J by 7 bases; unmatched bases: 9. The CDR3 has 14 amino acids.

The rearrangement uses TRBV7-2 and TRBJ2-2; 10 nucleotides line up with TRBD1. The CDR3 length is 16 residues. V lost 3 bases to trimming and J lost 6 bases; unmatched junction nucleotides: 7. Germline loops: CDR1 SGHTA, CDR2 FQGNSA. This chain's CDR3 is CASSLRQGAEAGELFF. The CDR3 nucleotides read TGTGCCAGCAGCTTGAGACAGGGGGCAGAAGCCGGGGAGCTGTTTTTT. Looking up the rest from reference TRBV7-2 and TRBJ2-2 gives the full variable domain: GAGVSQSPSNKVTEKGKDVELRCDPISGHTALYWYRQSLGQGLEFLIYFQGNSAPDKSGLPSDRFSAERTGGSVSTLTIQRTQQEDSAVYLCASSLRQGAEAGELFFGEGSRLTVL.

This clone was observed a single time. This rearrangement joins TRBV6-5 to TRBJ2-1; 12 bases agree with TRBD2. V was pared by 5 bases and J by 8 bases, with 7 bases of the junction left unmatched. The CDR3 spans 15 residues. Germline V gene lookup returns CDR1 MNHEY and CDR2 SVGAGI. CDR3 residues: CASSRTSGTLDEQFF. The CDR3 DNA is TGTGCCAGCAGTCGGACTAGCGGGACTTTAGATGAGCAGTTCTTC.

The V and J genes are TRBV30 and TRBJ2-3; 13 bases match TRBD2. Germline V gives CDR1 GTSNPN, CDR2 SVGIG (reference sequence). With V trimmed by 0 bases and J by 0 bases, 6 bases remained unmatched. The CDR3 is 18 amino acids. CDR3: CAWSVPGTSGTSTDTQYF. In DNA form, the CDR3 reads TGTGCCTGGAGTGTACCAGGGACTAGCGGGACGAGCACAGATACGCAGTATTTT. The whole variable domain, filled in from reference TRBV30 and TRBJ2-3, reads SQTIHQWPATLVQPVGSPLSLECTVEGTSNPNLYWYRQAAGRGLQLLFYSVGIGQISSEVPQNLSASRPQDRQFILSSKKLLLSDSGFYLCAWSVPGTSGTSTDTQYFGPGTRLTVL.

V is TRBV7-9 and J is TRBJ1-2; D is perhaps TRBD1 (5 bases). The CDR3 runs to 12 residues. The V end was cut by 4 bases, the J end by 8 bases, with 11 bases between. Germline CDR1 is SEHNR and CDR2 is FQNEAQ (reference sequence). For the CDR3, the DNA is TGTGCCAGCAGCTCCGGGGCGGGGGGCTACACCTTC. Translated, it gives CASSSGAGGYTF.

The chain is built from TRBV4-2 and TRBJ2-7; 7 positions match TRBD2. The V gene end was trimmed by 0 bases and the J gene end by 2 bases; junction bases not matched to a gene: 10. The CDR3 is 17 residues long. Germline V gene lookup returns CDR1 LGHNA and CDR2 YNFKEQ. The CDR3 reads CASSQDVSAGATYEQYF. CDR3 DNA sequence: TGTGCCAGCAGCCAAGATGTCAGTGCGGGAGCAACCTACGAGCAGTACTTC.

CDR3 loop: CASSQRASDEQFF. In nucleotides, the CDR3 is TGCGCCAGCAGCCAAAGAGCTAGCGATGAGCAGTTCTTC. The V and J genes are TRBV4-3 and TRBJ2-1; possibly TRBD2 for D (6 bases). Germline CDR1 LGHNA, CDR2 YSLEER. The CDR3 extends over 13 amino acids. V lost 2 bases to trimming and J lost 8 bases, with 10 bases between them.

The chain carries TRBV2 and TRBJ2-3; perhaps TRBD1 as D (6 bases). Germline CDR1 is SNHLY and CDR2 is FYNNEI. The CDR3 consists of 14 residues. Trimming removed 5 bases from V and 0 bases from J, with 9 bases in between. The CDR3 DNA reads TGTGCCAGCAGTAGACAGGTTAGCACAGATACGCAGTATTTT. Translation: CASSRQVSTDTQYF.

The J gene is TRBJ1-1, the V gene TRBV5-1, with D possibly matching TRBD1 (5 bases). CDR1 SGHRS and CDR2 YFSETQ come from the germline V gene. The CDR3 extends over 16 amino acids. The V and J ends lost 4 bases and 3 bases respectively, with 19 bases between them. CDR3 sequence (DNA): TGCGCCAGCAGCCCCAATGTGGCAGGGCCATACACTGAAGCTTTCTTT. Encoded protein: CASSPNVAGPYTEAFF.

In its sample, this clone was seen once. The V call is TRBV3-1 (or the pseudogene TRBV3-2), the J call TRBJ1-2, with D possibly matching TRBD1 (5 bases). CDR1 and CDR2 (germline): LGHDT, YNNKEL (reference sequence). There are 16 residues in the CDR3. Between the trimmed V and J ends, which lost 1 base and 4 bases, there was a span of 16 bases. The CDR3 region has the DNA TGTGCCAGCAGCCAAGTTCAAATGGCAGGGATCTATGGCTACACCTTC. It specifies CASSQVQMAGIYGYTF.

Notes on this clone: In the same sample, other DNA sequences code for this CDR3. The chain has TRBV28 and TRBJ1-5; perhaps TRBD1 as D (6 bases). The CDR3 has 14 amino acids. Germline V lookup: CDR1 MDHEN, CDR2 SYDVKM. V was pared by 5 bases and J by 2 bases, with 10 bases between. This chain's CDR3 is CASSLGGGNQPQHF. DNA of the CDR3: TGTGCCAGCAGTCTAGGGGGGGGCAATCAGCCCCAGCATTTT.

This clone was seen only once. The chain employs TRBV28 and TRBJ2-3, with a tentative D call TRBD2 (6 bases). The CDR3 loop spans 13 amino acids. Germline loops: CDR1 MDHEN, CDR2 SYDVKM. The ends were cut back, 2 bases at V and 4 bases at J, with 7 bases in the middle. The CDR3: CASSLGGADTQYF. The CDR3 bases are TGTGCCAGCAGTTTAGGAGGGGCAGATACGCAGTATTTT.

V gene TRBV12-3 or TRBV12-4 combines with J gene TRBJ2-7; weak D call: TRBD1 (6 bases). V lost 6 bases and J 2 bases, leaving 11 bases between the germline ends. There are 13 residues in the CDR3. CDR3 sequence: CASSRTETYEQYF. DNA for the CDR3: TGTGCCAGCAGCCGGACAGAGACCTACGAGCAGTACTTC.

This chain uses TRBV25-1 with TRBJ1-2; possible D gene TRBD1, 5 bases. V lost 7 bases to trimming and J lost 4 bases, with 19 bases between them. Germline loops: CDR1 MGHDK, CDR2 SYGVNS. The CDR3 spans 15 residues. CDR3 DNA: TGTGCCAGCACCCCCTCGGGAGGGGCGATCTATGGCTACACCTTC. It encodes CASTPSGGAIYGYTF.

The J gene is TRBJ2-7, the V gene TRBV7-3; D perhaps matches TRBD2 (6 bases). The CDR3 has 14 residues. V gave up 1 base and J gave up 1 base, with 8 bases separating them. Germline-derived CDR1 and CDR2 are SGHTA and FQGTGA. As DNA, the CDR3 is TGTGCCAGCAGCTTAATGGGGGGTTCCTACGAGCAGTACTTC. Translation gives CASSLMGGSYEQYF.